Following are 22 T cell receptor beta chains from one sample sequenced in a study of neoadjuvant anti-PD-1 for oral cavity cancer. The method was immunoSEQ multiplex PCR; TCRdb's version includes in-frame clones alone and lacks a portion of them. The sample holds roughly 68,000 clones, roughly nine tenths seen once. The time point was: after neoadjuvant nivolumab, at surgical resection. The material was PBMCs, obtained after nivolumab (anti-PD-1) treatment. These receptors originate from a person between 35 and 79 years old with oral cavity squamous cell carcinoma.

About this clone: This same CDR3 is encoded by further DNA sequences in the sample. CDR3 DNA sequence: TGTGCCAGTAGTATCGGACAGCTGAACTATGGCTACACCTTC. Translation: CASSIGQLNYGYTF. The chain is built from TRBV19 and TRBJ1-2; tentative D call: TRBD1 (6 bases). From germline, CDR1 is LNHDA and CDR2 SQIVND (reference sequence). Trimming stripped 3 bases from V and 2 bases from J, with 10 bases between. CDR3 length: 14 amino acids.

CDR3 amino acids: CASSSGLDVEQYF. Written as DNA, the CDR3 is TGTGCCAGCTCATCCGGACTAGATGTCGAGCAGTACTTC. The genes are TRBV18 and TRBJ2-7; 7 bases line up with TRBD2. V trimming: 5 bases; J trimming: 6 bases; junction bases outside the gene matches: 7. The CDR3 runs 13 residues. Looked up from germline, CDR1 is KGHSH and CDR2 is LQKENI.

The rearrangement uses TRBV29-1 and TRBJ1-2, with D tentatively TRBD1 (5 bases). V lost 6 bases and J lost 4, with 21 bases in between. Germline CDR1 reads SQVTM; CDR2 reads ANQGSEA. The CDR3 length is 15 residues. CDR3 coding DNA: TGCAGCGTCCCCCGCTTCGACAGCGAACTCTATGGCTACACCTTC. This sequence encodes CSVPRFDSELYGYTF. Complete variable domain (other parts from reference TRBV29-1 and TRBJ1-2): SAVISQKPSRDICQRGTSLTIQCQVDSQVTMMFWYRQQPGQSLTLIATANQGSEATYESGFVIDKFPISRPNLTFSTLTVSNMSPEDSSIYLCSVPRFDSELYGYTFGSGTRLTVV.

V and J are TRBV7-8 and TRBJ2-7; a weak D match, TRBD2 (5 bases). Germline V gene lookup returns CDR1 SGHVS and CDR2 FQNEAQ. The V gene lost 1 base and the J gene lost 6 bases, with 16 bases spanning the gap. This CDR3 comprises 15 residues. The CDR3 loop is CASSLDFGGPGEQYF. The CDR3 DNA is TGTGCCAGCAGCTTAGATTTCGGAGGCCCGGGCGAGCAGTACTTC. The complete variable domain, with remaining parts taken from reference TRBV7-8 and TRBJ2-7, reads GAGVSQSPRYKVAKRGQDVALRCDPISGHVSLFWYQQALGQGPEFLTYFQNEAQLDKSGLPSDRFFAERPEGSVSTLKIQRTQQEDSAVYLCASSLDFGGPGEQYFGPGTRLTVT.

This clone came up once. The chain employs TRBV4-1 and TRBJ2-7; maybe TRBD1 (5 bases). CDR3 length: 14 residues. Germline V gene sequence: CDR1 MGHRA, CDR2 YSYEKL. V gave up 4 bases and J gave up 5 bases, with 15 bases separating them. The CDR3, as DNA: TGCGCCAGCAGCCGCCGGCAGGGTTTCGACGAGCAGTACTTC. This gives the protein CASSRRQGFDEQYF.

The chain has TRBV2 and TRBJ2-1; 7 positions agree with TRBD2. The CDR3 consists of 15 residues. V trimming: 8 bases; J trimming: 0 bases; junction bases outside the gene matches: 7. Germline-derived CDR1 and CDR2 are SNHLY and FYNNEI. This chain's CDR3 is CASGGGSSSYNEQFF. The CDR3 coding sequence is TGTGCCAGCGGAGGCGGGAGTAGCTCCTACAATGAGCAGTTCTTC.

The chain employs TRBV29-1 and TRBJ1-2, with a tentative D call TRBD1 (5 bases). The germline CDR1 and CDR2 sequences are SQVTM and ANQGSEA. The CDR3 contains 12 residues. The V and J ends lost 2 bases and 7 bases respectively, with 11 bases between them. This chain's CDR3 is CSVETGFRGYTF. CDR3 DNA sequence: TGCAGCGTTGAAACAGGTTTCCGTGGCTACACCTTC.

The chain employs TRBV10-2 and TRBJ1-1, with no clear D. Deletions cut 4 bases from V and 4 bases from J, with 16 bases between. CDR1 and CDR2 (germline): WSHSY, SAAADI. There are 15 residues in the CDR3. DNA for the CDR3: TGCGCCAGCAGTGGGTCACTTGCGTGGGGCACTGAAGCTTTCTTT. This sequence encodes CASSGSLAWGTEAFF.

The genes are TRBV15 and TRBJ1-1, with D unclear. The CDR3 has 14 amino acids. Germline V gene lookup returns CDR1 LNHNV and CDR2 YYDKDF (reference sequence). Trimming took off 0 bases at V and 4 bases at J, with 9 bases between the two ends. The CDR3 here is CATSRDPLVTEAFF. Written as DNA, the CDR3 is TGTGCCACCAGCAGAGACCCGTTGGTCACTGAAGCTTTCTTT.

V usage is TRBV6-5 and J usage is TRBJ2-2; unclear D gene. The germline V and J ends were trimmed by 1 base and 2 bases, with 8 bases remaining between them. The CDR3 covers 15 residues. CDR1 and CDR2 (germline): MNHEY, SVGAGI. The CDR3 region has the DNA TGTGCCAGCAGTTACTACACAGCAAACACCGGGGAGCTGTTTTTT. It translates to CASSYYTANTGELFF.

This chain links TRBV14 with TRBJ1-2; perhaps TRBD1 as D (5 bases). Deletions cut 4 bases from V and 0 bases from J, with 6 bases between. This CDR3 is 13 amino acids long. Germline assignment: CDR1 SGHDN and CDR2 FVKESK. CDR3 bases: TGTGCCAGCAGCCCGACAGCTAACTATGGCTACACCTTC. It encodes CASSPTANYGYTF.

This clone was observed once. The chain carries TRBV27 and TRBJ2-7; D is unclear. CDR1 is MNHEY and CDR2 is SMNVEV in the germline V gene (reference sequence). The CDR3 consists of 16 residues. V was pared by 3 bases and J by 0 bases, with 15 bases between. The CDR3 bases are TGTGCCAGCAGTTTCTCCCGGGCCATGAGCTCCTACGAGCAGTACTTC. This sequence encodes CASSFSRAMSSYEQYF.

This chain joins TRBV6-1 and TRBJ2-7; D perhaps matches TRBD2 (5 bases). The CDR3 is made up of 14 amino acids. CDR1 is MNHNS and CDR2 is SASEGT in the germline V gene. Trimming took 6 bases from V and 2 from J, leaving 14 bases between them. The CDR3 nucleotides read TGTGCCAGCAGCTCCTGGACGGGGACCTACGAGCAGTACTTC. This gives the protein CASSSWTGTYEQYF.

The rearrangement joins TRBV7-9 to TRBJ2-2; D uncertain. Trimming shortened V by 4 bases and J by 6 bases, and 12 bases separated the two germline ends. The CDR3 has 14 residues. The germline CDR1 and CDR2 sequences are SEHNR and FQNEAQ (reference sequence). The CDR3 DNA is TGTGCCAGCAGCTCCCTTCACCGGGCCGGGGAGCTGTTTTTT. This sequence encodes CASSSLHRAGELFF.

This clone was seen a single time. The chain combines TRBV5-4 with TRBJ1-1; D is uncertain. Germline V CDR1 and CDR2: SGHNT, YYREEE (reference sequence). The V end was cut by 0 bases, the J end by 4 bases, with 13 bases between. The CDR3 has 15 amino acids. CDR3 DNA: TGTGCCAGCAGCTTGGTGCAGGTTGGGAGCACTGAAGCTTTCTTT. This sequence encodes CASSLVQVGSTEAFF.

This chain links TRBV27 with TRBJ1-5; D is perhaps TRBD1 (5 bases). Germline V gene sequence: CDR1 MNHEY, CDR2 SMNVEV (reference sequence). The CDR3 is 14 residues long. V dropped 1 base and J dropped 5 bases, with 9 bases sitting between them. The DNA of the CDR3 is TGTGCCAGCAGTTTATGGGGGTGGGATCAGCCCCAGCATTTT. It encodes CASSLWGWDQPQHF.

The CDR3: CASSLEGGTANTEAFF. In DNA, the CDR3 is TGCGCCAGCAGCTTGGAGGGTGGGACAGCGAACACTGAAGCTTTCTTT. The V call is TRBV5-1, the J call TRBJ1-1, with 7 bases matching TRBD1. V dropped 0 bases and J dropped 1; count of bases not matched to a gene: 6. The CDR3 contains 16 residues. CDR1 and CDR2 (germline): SGHRS, YFSETQ.

J is TRBJ2-1 and V is TRBV2; TRBD1 or TRBD2 may be the D gene (5 bases each). This CDR3 region has 13 residues. Trimming removed 8 bases from V and 4 bases from J, with 12 bases in between. In germline, CDR1 is SNHLY, CDR2 FYNNEI. CDR3 region: CASYPGRYNEQFF. The CDR3 DNA reads as TGTGCCAGCTATCCGGGACGATACAATGAGCAGTTCTTC.

V usage is TRBV5-4 and J usage is TRBJ2-7, with D possibly TRBD2 on 5 matching bases. There are 15 residues in the CDR3. Per the germline V gene, CDR1 is SGHNT and CDR2 is YYREEE (reference sequence). Trimming took 0 bases from V and 3 from J, leaving 13 bases between them. The CDR3 region has the DNA TGTGCCAGCAGCTTGGAACCCGGGGATCGCTACGAGCAGTACTTC. Its protein product is CASSLEPGDRYEQYF.

V and J are TRBV7-9 and TRBJ2-7; no reliable D call. Between the trimmed V and J ends, which lost 5 bases and 6 bases, there was a span of 11 bases. Germline V gene data show CDR1 as SEHNR and CDR2 as FQNEAQ (reference sequence). The CDR3 is 12 amino acids. The CDR3 DNA reads as TGTGCCAGCAGCCCAGGAGCTCGCGAGCAGTACTTC. It translates to CASSPGAREQYF.

V is TRBV19 and J is TRBJ2-7; 9 nucleotides align to TRBD2. This CDR3 spans 14 amino acids. The germline gives CDR1 LNHDA, CDR2 SQIVND (reference sequence). V lost 3 bases, J lost 12 bases, and 12 bases stayed unmatched. CDR3 region: CASSIATSGPTLYF. CDR3 bases: TGTGCCAGTAGTATCGCAACTAGCGGGCCTACCCTGTACTTC.

The chain carries TRBV5-1 and TRBJ2-7; 12 bases are a match to TRBD2. Germline trimming cut 4 bases from V and 5 bases from J; bases unmatched to any gene: 7. CDR3 length: 15 residues. In germline, CDR1 is SGHRS, CDR2 YFSETQ. DNA for the CDR3: TGCGCCAGCAGCCTCGGGACTAGCGGGCTCCACGAGCAGTACTTC. Translating it yields CASSLGTSGLHEQYF.